This entry lists 23 T cell receptor beta chains sequenced from one sample in a study of cytomegalovirus exposure and HLA in healthy donors. Researchers ran the PCR with 60 Vbeta and 13 Jbeta primers. Only in-frame clones appear in the TCRdb table, and some are missing; sequencing was by immunoSEQ multiplex PCR. The top ten clones hold roughly 6.4% of a sample with some 130,000 clones, about 9.1% of them seen once. The sequenced sample consisted of PBMCs. These receptors were collected from a woman aged 40-49 years in good health and CMV-seropositive.

This clone was counted only a few times. This sequence joins TRBV2 and TRBJ2-1, with a weak D call TRBD1 (6 bases). The CDR3 runs 15 residues. Germline loops: CDR1 SNHLY, CDR2 FYNNEI. The V gene lost 5 bases and the J gene lost 2 bases, with 13 bases spanning the gap. The CDR3 loop is CASSPSRGAYNEQFF. DNA of the CDR3: TGTGCCAGCAGTCCCTCCAGGGGAGCCTACAATGAGCAGTTCTTC.

V and J are TRBV6-5 and TRBJ1-6; 9 bases line up with TRBD1. Per germline, CDR1 MNHEY and CDR2 SVGAGI. This CDR3 spans 14 amino acids. V was pared by 6 bases and J by 9 bases, with 6 bases of the junction left unmatched. The DNA for the CDR3 is TGTGCCAGCAGCCAACAGGGGGCAGTTTCACCCCTCCACTTT. The encoded protein is CASSQQGAVSPLHF.

This clone has just a few counts. The chain joins TRBV5-4 to TRBJ2-1; the D gene is possibly TRBD1 (6 bases). Trimming took off 5 bases at V and 0 bases at J, with 15 bases between the two ends. This CDR3 region has 16 residues. Germline values: CDR1 SGHNT, CDR2 YYREEE (reference sequence). CDR3 sequence (DNA): TGTGCCAGCAGTGGGGGCAGTCCTAGCTCCTACAATGAGCAGTTCTTC. As protein: CASSGGSPSSYNEQFF.

In this sample, this clone turned up a few times. The chain recombines TRBV19 with TRBJ1-1, with TRBD1 matching over 11 bases. Germline V CDR1 and CDR2: LNHDA, SQIVND (reference sequence). The CDR3 has 16 amino acids. The J segment lost 7 bases and the V segment lost 1 base, leaving 8 bases of the junction unmatched. As DNA, the CDR3 is TGTGCCAGTAGTATAGCGAGGGACAGGGGGGGCGGTGAAGCTTTCTTT. This codes for CASSIARDRGGGEAFF.

This clone was seen ten or more times. This chain links TRBV2 with TRBJ1-2; D gene uncertain. This CDR3 has 15 amino acids. The germline CDR1 and CDR2 sequences are SNHLY and FYNNEI. V dropped 5 bases and J dropped 0 bases, with 13 bases sitting between them. The CDR3 region has the DNA TGTGCCAGCAGTCTACAAGGGAGTTCTAACTATGGCTACACCTTC. Translation: CASSLQGSSNYGYTF.

This clone was counted a few times. The chain is built from TRBV6-5 and TRBJ1-2, with 7 bases that match TRBD1. This CDR3 region has 14 residues. CDR1 is MNHEY and CDR2 is SVGAGI in the germline V gene. V lost 2 bases to trimming and J lost 4 bases; unmatched junction nucleotides: 4. CDR3 DNA sequence: TGTGCCAGCAGTTACGGAGGGGGCGCCTATGGCTACACCTTC. Translated: CASSYGGGAYGYTF.

The table lists this clone with a few counts. This chain joins TRBV2 and TRBJ2-5; 9 bases agree with TRBD1. The germline V gene has CDR1 SNHLY and CDR2 FYNNEI. The CDR3 is 15 amino acids. V gave up 6 bases and J gave up 1 base; unmatched junction bases: 6. This CDR3 is CASRQDRGAQETQYF. CDR3 nucleotides: TGTGCCAGCAGGCAGGACAGGGGAGCCCAAGAGACCCAGTACTTC. The variable domain in full, completed from reference TRBV2 and TRBJ2-5, reads EPEVTQTPSHQVTQMGQEVILRCVPISNHLYFYWYRQILGQKVEFLVSFYNNEISEKSEIFDDQFSVERPDGSNFTLKIRSTKLEDSAMYFCASRQDRGAQETQYFGPGTRLLVL.

The chain employs TRBV11-2 and TRBJ2-3; weak D call: TRBD1 (6 bases). Looked up from germline, CDR1 is SGHAT and CDR2 is FQNNGV. V gave up 7 bases and J gave up 2 bases, with 16 bases separating them. The CDR3 is 15 amino acids. The CDR3 DNA reads TGTGCCAGCATCAAACAGGGAATTCCCACAGATACGCAGTATTTT. Its translation is CASIKQGIPTDTQYF.

The chain combines TRBV19 with TRBJ1-2; D unclear. CDR1 is LNHDA, CDR2 SQIVND, per germline (reference sequence). The CDR3 length is 12 residues. The V gene lost 3 bases and the J gene lost 3 bases, with 5 bases spanning the gap. CDR3 protein: CASSIEYYGYTF. For the CDR3, the DNA is TGTGCCAGTAGTATTGAGTACTATGGCTACACCTTC.

The chain uses TRBV2 and TRBJ2-3; 9 bases agree with TRBD2. CDR1 is SNHLY, CDR2 FYNNEI, per germline. This CDR3 has 12 amino acids. V lost 6 bases, J lost 13 bases, and 8 bases stayed unmatched. The CDR3: CASRSSGGLEYF. CDR3 in DNA: TGTGCCAGCAGGAGTAGCGGGGGTTTAGAGTATTTT.

There are a few counts of this clone. The chain links TRBV5-5 to TRBJ1-1, with D perhaps TRBD1 (5 bases). V lost 0 bases, J lost 6 bases, and 9 bases lay in between. The CDR3 has 13 amino acids. CDR1 and CDR2 from the germline V gene are SGHKS and YYEKEE (reference sequence). CDR3 in amino acids: CASSLDWGAEAFF. The CDR3 DNA sequence: TGTGCCAGCAGCTTGGATTGGGGGGCTGAAGCTTTCTTT. The complete variable domain, with remaining parts taken from reference TRBV5-5 and TRBJ1-1, reads DAGVTQSPTHLIKTRGQQVTLRCSPISGHKSVSWYQQVLGQGPQFIFQYYEKEERGRGNFPDRFSARQFPNYSSELNVNALLLGDSALYLCASSLDWGAEAFFGQGTRLTVV.

CDR3 protein: CASSEARGDTEAFF. In nucleotides, the CDR3 is TGTGCCAGCAGTGAAGCTCGGGGGGACACTGAAGCTTTCTTT. This chain links TRBV2 with TRBJ1-1, with D possibly matching TRBD1 (5 bases). Germline CDR1 reads SNHLY; CDR2 reads FYNNEI. This CDR3 is 14 amino acids long. V was cut by 0 bases and J by 3 bases, with 8 bases left in between.

This chain joins TRBV20-1 and TRBJ2-7, with D perhaps TRBD1 (5 bases). CDR1 is DFQATT and CDR2 is SNEGSKA in the germline V gene (reference sequence). This CDR3 contains 11 residues. Here the CDR3 DNA reads TGCGAGGACAATGTAACCTACGAGCAGTACTTC. Translation: CEDNVTYEQYF.

This rearrangement joins TRBV7-2 to TRBJ2-7; 12 bases are a match to TRBD1. J gave up 12 bases and V 8 bases, and 8 bases lay outside the gene matches. Germline-derived CDR1 and CDR2 are SGHTA and FQGNSA. The CDR3 sequence is 12 residues long. CDR3 nucleotides: TGTGCCAGCTCCTCCGGGACAGGGGGCCCGTACTTC. This sequence encodes CASSSGTGGPYF.

The chain couples TRBV7-9 to TRBJ2-3; possible D gene TRBD2, 5 bases. CDR3 length: 14 residues. Trimming removed 5 bases at V and 2 bases at J, with 11 bases between. The germline V gene encodes CDR1 SEHNR and CDR2 FQNEAQ (reference sequence). The CDR3 bases are TGTGCCAGCAGCGGACTTGTATACACAGATACGCAGTATTTT. It is translated as CASSGLVYTDTQYF.

The gene calls are TRBV9 and TRBJ2-3, with 7 bases lining up with TRBD1. The germline V gene has CDR1 SGDLS and CDR2 YYNGEE. The junction had 8 bases not matched to a gene; V was cut back by 0 bases and J by 7 bases. The CDR3 has 15 residues. The CDR3 here is CASSVGGRGRNTQYF. The CDR3 bases are TGTGCCAGCAGCGTAGGGGGTAGGGGGCGGAATACGCAGTATTTT.

The chain has TRBV5-1 and TRBJ1-5, with TRBD1 as a possible D gene (5 bases). Trimming removed 3 bases at V and 5 bases at J, with 12 bases between. The V gene's germline CDR1 is SGHRS and CDR2 YFSETQ. The CDR3 has 14 amino acids. CDR3 sequence reads: CASSYLGGDQPQHF. Here the CDR3 DNA reads TGCGCCAGCAGCTACCTTGGGGGGGATCAGCCCCAGCATTTT.

This clone was picked up a small number of times. V gene TRBV7-8 combines with J gene TRBJ1-1; 7 bases agree with TRBD1. The CDR3 length is 14 residues. J lost 4 bases, V lost 5 bases, and 7 bases had no gene match. Germline CDR1 is SGHVS and CDR2 is FQNEAQ. The CDR3 DNA reads as TGTGCCAGCAGCATGAGGGGACAGTTCACTGAAGCTTTCTTT. Protein product: CASSMRGQFTEAFF.

This clone was detected a few times. V is TRBV10-1 and J is TRBJ1-2; perhaps TRBD1 as D (5 bases). Deletions cut 3 bases from V and 6 bases from J, with 14 bases between. This CDR3 spans 14 amino acids. Germline assignment: CDR1 WNHNN and CDR2 SYGVQD (reference sequence). The CDR3 is CASSDFDSPHGYTF. In nucleotides, the CDR3 is TGCGCCAGCAGTGACTTCGACAGTCCTCATGGCTACACCTTC.

This chain links TRBV6-5 with TRBJ1-1, with TRBD1 matching over 8 bases. Trimming at V came to 6 bases and at J to 4 bases, leaving 10 bases not matched to a gene. The CDR3 totals 15 residues. Per germline, CDR1 MNHEY and CDR2 SVGAGI. CDR3 nucleotide sequence: TGTGCCAGCAGATGGACAGGGTCCGCGAGCACTGAAGCTTTCTTT. Translating it yields CASRWTGSASTEAFF.

This clone has only a few counts. This rearrangement joins TRBV10-3 to TRBJ1-2; D unresolved. This CDR3 is built from 14 residues. Per germline, CDR1 ENHRY and CDR2 SYGVKD. V dropped 2 bases and J dropped 8 bases, with 15 bases sitting between them. CDR3 nucleotide sequence: TGTGCCATCAGTGAGAGAGCGCGATCTTTCGGCTACACCTTC. Protein: CAISERARSFGYTF.

This clone was counted only a few times. V and J are TRBV7-2 and TRBJ2-3; 11 bases line up with TRBD2. The J segment lost 5 bases and the V segment lost 1 base, leaving 11 bases of the junction unmatched. The CDR3 runs to 18 residues. Germline V lookup: CDR1 SGHTA, CDR2 FQGNSA. The CDR3 region is CASSLEGGVAGGLDTQYF. The DNA for the CDR3 is TGTGCCAGCAGCTTAGAAGGAGGGGTAGCGGGGGGGCTAGATACGCAGTATTTT.

This clone was picked up a small number of times. This sequence joins TRBV10-3 and TRBJ1-2; 10 positions match TRBD1. Per germline, CDR1 ENHRY and CDR2 SYGVKD. With V trimmed by 6 bases and J by 2 bases, 6 bases remained unmatched. The CDR3 runs 15 residues. The CDR3: CAIRDGGQGNYGYTF. The CDR3 DNA reads as TGTGCCATCAGGGACGGGGGACAGGGGAACTATGGCTACACCTTC.